This T cell receptor beta chain was captured in a study of regulatory T cells in long-lasting Graves disease. Described time point: newly diagnosed GD, antithyroid drugs for less than 3 months. Following extraction of RNA from PBMCs, that RNA was used to make the TCR library. Each of the patients was recruited from an endocrinology department situated in Xi'an, China. This clonotype came up many times. Building the TCR beta libraries relied on iRepertoire HTBI primers, and CDR3 regions underwent Arm-PCR. TCRdb analysed the multiplex PCR reads with MiXCR anew, one entry per CDR3 protein. The repertoire has 350,000 to 450,000 distinct CDR3 sequences, 10% to 15% of them found once; the top ten carry approximately 20%. These data were likewise used in another study, on T cells in Graves' hyperthyroidism and ophthalmopathy. That work states: Median prediction lead before ophthalmopathy onset was 6 to 8 months with the model.

The sequence was collected from a woman between 18 and 29 years old with Graves disease. The sequenced sample was peripheral blood mononuclear cells (PBMCs), obtained at new diagnosis, from a patient treated with antithyroid drugs.

The CDR3 sequence is CSARETLNQGLNQPQHF. DNA for the CDR3: TGCAGTGCTAGAGAGACACTCAACCAAGGACTCAATCAGCCCCAGCATTTT. V is TRBV20-1 and J is TRBJ1-5; D not resolved. Germline V CDR1 and CDR2: DFQATT, SNEGSKA (reference sequence). The CDR3 has 17 amino acids. V gave up 0 bases and J gave up 3 bases, with 18 bases separating them.